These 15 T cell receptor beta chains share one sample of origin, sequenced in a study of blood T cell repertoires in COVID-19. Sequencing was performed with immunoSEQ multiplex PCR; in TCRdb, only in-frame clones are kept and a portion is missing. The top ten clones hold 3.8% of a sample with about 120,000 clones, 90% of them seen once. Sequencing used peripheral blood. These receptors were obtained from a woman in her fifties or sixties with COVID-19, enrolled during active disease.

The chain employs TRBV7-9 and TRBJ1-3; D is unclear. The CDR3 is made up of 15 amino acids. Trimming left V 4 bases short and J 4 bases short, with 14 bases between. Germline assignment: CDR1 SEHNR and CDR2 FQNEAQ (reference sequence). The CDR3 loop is CASSSFMGAGNTIYF. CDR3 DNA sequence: TGTGCCAGCAGCTCATTTATGGGCGCCGGAAACACCATATATTTT. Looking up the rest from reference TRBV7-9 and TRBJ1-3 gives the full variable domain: DTGVSQNPRHKITKRGQNVTFRCDPISEHNRLYWYRQTLGQGPEFLTYFQNEAQLEKSRLLSDRFSAERPKGSFSTLEIQRTEQGDSAMYLCASSSFMGAGNTIYFGEGSWLTVV.

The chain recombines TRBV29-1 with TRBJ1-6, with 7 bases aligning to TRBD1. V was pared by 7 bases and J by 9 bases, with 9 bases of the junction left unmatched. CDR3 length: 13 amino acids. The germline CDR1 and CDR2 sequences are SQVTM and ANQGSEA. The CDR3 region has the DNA TGCAGCGCGGGGCAGGGGGTCGGTTCACCCCTCCACTTT. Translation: CSAGQGVGSPLHF.

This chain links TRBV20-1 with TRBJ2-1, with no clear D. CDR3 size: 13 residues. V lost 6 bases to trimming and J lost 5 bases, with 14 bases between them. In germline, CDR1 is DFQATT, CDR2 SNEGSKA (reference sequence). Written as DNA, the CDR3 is TGCAGTGCCAGTTCCGACAAAAACAATGAGCAGTTCTTC. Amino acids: CSASSDKNNEQFF.

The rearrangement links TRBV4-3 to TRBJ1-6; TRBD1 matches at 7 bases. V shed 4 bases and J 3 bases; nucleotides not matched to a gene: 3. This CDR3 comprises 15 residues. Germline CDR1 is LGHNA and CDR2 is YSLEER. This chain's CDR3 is CASSRGQSYNSPLHF. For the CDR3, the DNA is TGCGCCAGCAGCCGGGGACAGAGCTATAATTCACCCCTCCACTTT.

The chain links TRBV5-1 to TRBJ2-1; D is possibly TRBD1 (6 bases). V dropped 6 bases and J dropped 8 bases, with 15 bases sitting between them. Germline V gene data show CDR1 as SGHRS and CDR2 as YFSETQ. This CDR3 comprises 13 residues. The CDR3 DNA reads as TGCGCCAGCAACAGACAGGACCTCTATGAGCAGTTCTTC. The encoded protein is CASNRQDLYEQFF.

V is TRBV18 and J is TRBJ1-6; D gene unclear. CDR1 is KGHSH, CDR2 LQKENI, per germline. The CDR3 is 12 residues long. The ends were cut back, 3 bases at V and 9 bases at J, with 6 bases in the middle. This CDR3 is CASSPEGSPLHF. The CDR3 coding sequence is TGTGCCAGCTCACCGGAGGGTTCACCCCTCCACTTT.

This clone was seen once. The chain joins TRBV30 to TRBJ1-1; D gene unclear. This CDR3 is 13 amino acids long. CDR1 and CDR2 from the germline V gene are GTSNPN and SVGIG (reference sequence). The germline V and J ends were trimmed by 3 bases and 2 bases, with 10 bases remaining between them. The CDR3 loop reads CAWRQNPNTEAFF. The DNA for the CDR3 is TGTGCCTGGAGGCAGAACCCTAACACTGAAGCTTTCTTT.

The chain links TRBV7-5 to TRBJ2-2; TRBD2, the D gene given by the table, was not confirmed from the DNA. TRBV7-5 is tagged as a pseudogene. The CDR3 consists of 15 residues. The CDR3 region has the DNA TGTGCCAGAAGCTTAGAGCTACCGAACACCGGGGAGCTGTTTTTT. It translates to CARSLELPNTGELFF.

The CDR3 here is CASSVLQGVGTGELFF. In DNA form, the CDR3 reads TGTGCCAGCAGCGTATTGCAGGGGGTGGGTACCGGGGAGCTGTTTTTT. This chain connects TRBV9 to TRBJ2-2; 7 nucleotides match TRBD1. With V trimmed by 1 base and J by 5 bases, 8 bases remained unmatched. The CDR3 length is 16 residues. The germline V gene has CDR1 SGDLS and CDR2 YYNGEE.

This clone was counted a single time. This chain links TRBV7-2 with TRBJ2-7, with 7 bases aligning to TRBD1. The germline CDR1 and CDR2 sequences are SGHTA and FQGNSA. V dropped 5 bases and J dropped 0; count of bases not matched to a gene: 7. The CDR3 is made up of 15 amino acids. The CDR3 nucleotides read TGTGCCAGCAGCACCAGGACAGGCTACTCCTACGAGCAGTACTTC. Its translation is CASSTRTGYSYEQYF.

The CDR3 DNA sequence: TGTGCCAGCGGGGGTAGCGGGGGAGATCTACAGTTCTTC. This gives the protein CASGGSGGDLQFF. The rearrangement joins TRBV7-8 to TRBJ2-1; the match to TRBD2 covers 9 bases. With 8 bases clipped from V and 13 bases from J, the junction kept 12 bases outside the gene matches. Germline assignment: CDR1 SGHVS and CDR2 FQNEAQ. This CDR3 comprises 13 residues.

CDR3 DNA sequence: TGTGCCAGCTCACCCTCGGGACAGAAGAACACTGAAGCTTTCTTT. Its translation is CASSPSGQKNTEAFF. This sequence joins TRBV18 and TRBJ1-1; 7 positions match TRBD1. The CDR3 is 15 amino acids. V lost 3 bases to trimming and J lost 1 base; unmatched junction nucleotides: 5. Germline CDR1 reads KGHSH; CDR2 reads LQKENI.

The CDR3 spells CASSVGTAYEQYF. In DNA form, the CDR3 reads TGTGCCAGCAGTGTTGGGACAGCTTACGAGCAGTACTTC. The rearrangement uses TRBV25-1 and TRBJ2-7, with 7 nucleotides matching TRBD1. The CDR3 extends over 13 amino acids. The germline gives CDR1 MGHDK, CDR2 SYGVNS. V shed 4 bases and J 4 bases; nucleotides not matched to a gene: 4.

The CDR3 nucleotides are TGTGCCAGCAGTTTGGACAGGGCTGTAAGAGGAGCTTTCTTT. This encodes CASSLDRAVRGAFF. The chain links TRBV6-5 to TRBJ1-1; 8 nucleotides match TRBD1. V shed 4 bases and J 10 bases; nucleotides not matched to a gene: 11. The CDR3 has 14 amino acids. Germline CDR1 is MNHEY and CDR2 is SVGAGI.

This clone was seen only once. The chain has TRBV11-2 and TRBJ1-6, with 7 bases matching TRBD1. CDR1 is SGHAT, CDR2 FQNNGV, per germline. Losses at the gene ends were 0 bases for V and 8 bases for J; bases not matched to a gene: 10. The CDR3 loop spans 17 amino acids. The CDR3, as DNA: TGTGCCAGCAGCTTAGATAGGGGAGGCAGGGGGTATTCACCCCTCCACTTT. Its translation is CASSLDRGGRGYSPLHF.